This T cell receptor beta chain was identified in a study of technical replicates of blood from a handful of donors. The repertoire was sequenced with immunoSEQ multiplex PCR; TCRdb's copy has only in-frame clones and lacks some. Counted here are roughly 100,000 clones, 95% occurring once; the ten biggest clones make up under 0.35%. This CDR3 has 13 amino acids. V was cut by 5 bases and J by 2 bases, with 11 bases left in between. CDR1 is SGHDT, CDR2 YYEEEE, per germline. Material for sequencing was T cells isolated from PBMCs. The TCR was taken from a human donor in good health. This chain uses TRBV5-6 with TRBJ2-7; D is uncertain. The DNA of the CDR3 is TGTGCCAGCAGATCCAGCGCCACCTACGAGCAGTACTTC. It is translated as CASRSSATYEQYF.